This TCR beta chain was documented in a study of T cells in Graves' hyperthyroidism and ophthalmopathy (dated by TCRdb to the late 2010s). In the study overall: Peripheral blood samples were taken at the time of initial diagnosis, prior to any treatment. To identify TCR V-J signatures that set the groups apart, the researchers used a discovery cohort of 90 to 100 patients, made up of 43 with Graves' ophthalmopathy and 55 to 65 with stable Graves' hyperthyroidism. Prospective prediction of ophthalmopathy was tested in an independent validation cohort of fewer than 20 hyperthyroidism patients and 15 to 17 patients who later progressed to ophthalmopathy. The roughly 91 discovery patients were randomly divided into training and test sets at a 7:3 ratio. In about 6 Graves' hyperthyroidism patients, the study also compared T-cell repertoires from thyroid tissue with T-cell repertoires from blood. Following sampling, methimazole starting at 30 mg daily was given to hyperthyroidism patients, and high-dose intravenous methylprednisolone was given to ophthalmopathy patients. The paper describes TCR Vbeta CDR3 sequencing of 120 to 150 peripheral blood samples, made up of some 40 ophthalmopathy patients, approximately 76 hyperthyroidism patients and 17 progressor patients.

Ophthalmopathy patients had moderately to severely active disease, with a Clinical Activity Score of 3 or more, a NOSPECS grade of 4 or more, and a disease duration of less than 3 months. Exclusion was applied to patients with uncontrolled infections, other autoimmune diseases, pregnancy or lactation. Diagnoses were based on clinical symptoms, serum thyroxine and TRAb, thyroid ultrasound and orbital computed tomography. PBMCs were separated from approximately 9.9 ml of fresh peripheral blood using Ficoll-Paque density gradient centrifugation. Trizol reagent was used to extract total RNA, and RNA quality was then checked on an Agilent 2100 Bioanalyzer. The TCR beta CDR3 regions were amplified from the RNA transcripts. The TCR CDR3 was subjected to a first round of RT-PCR using the HTBI primer set and the Qiagen OneStep RT-PCR kit. The libraries were constructed in a second round of multiplex PCR and then size-selected and purified. Sequencing of the libraries was done on an Illumina HiSeq2000 using paired-end 100 bp reads. In the authors' own workflow: SOAPnuke was used to process the raw data, removing reads that contained adapters or uncalled bases, had a mean Phred below 15, or lacked an exact match to the constant primer or identifier. High-quality paired reads were merged using COPE v1.2.5, and each unique nucleotide sequence was defined as a clonotype. MiTCR v1.1 was used to align clonotypes to the IMGT TRBV, TRBD and TRBJ reference segments. The analysis was restricted to V-J combinations with a frequency above 0.0001, which together covered over 99% of the repertoires. A TCS score was defined as the ratio of F50 (clonal expansion) to E x V (chaos), with BLOSUM62-based TCRdist applied between CDR3 peptides within each V-J. Welch's t-statistics and random forest reduced around 520 V-J features to 13, which were used in a naive Bayes classifier (R e1071). Using fastp at Q25 and MiXCR, TCRdb reprocessed the public reads and kept productive beta chains. Here each entry gathers all rows of one CDR3 protein and keeps the most common genes and DNA. The V and J calls here are based on TCRdb, not the publication. This sample gives 240,000 or so distinct CDR3 sequences in total; roughly 15% of them show up just once. The ten largest clones take up about 29% of the sample.

From its cysteine to its phenylalanine, the CDR3 spans 15 amino acids. Only CDR3 DNA remains: 45 bases, in frame from the first base. Trimmed from V: 7 bases; trimmed from J: 2 bases; junction bases lacking a gene match: 6. Taken from the germline V gene (reference sequence), the CDR1 and CDR2 loops are MNHEY and SMNVEV. This clonotype was seen at least ten times. It has no known antigen specificity. No qualities accompany the bases; no much larger clone lies one base away. Beyond this particular receptor, the publication reports: Blood samples also contained most of the expanded thyroid clonotypes (frequency above 0.001), which suggests that blood repertoires may reflect thyroid immune responses. In cross-validation, a model built on a 13 V-J signature told ophthalmopathy apart from stable hyperthyroidism with 85% to 90% sensitivity and 81% to 82% specificity, and in testing the same model reached 80%/75%. In validation, the model predicted progression to ophthalmopathy with 55% to 71% sensitivity and approximately 74% specificity, a median of about 6 months before onset. No statistical method was used to fix the sample size in advance, and group allocation was not hidden from the investigators.

The chain is assembled from TRBV27 and TRBJ2-1, with 9 central nucleotides matching TRBD2. The sample comprised blood. This receptor was obtained from a woman in her late teens or twenties with Graves' ophthalmopathy. The CDR3 reads as follows: CASKRLAGAYNEQFF. The DNA reads as follows: TGTGCCAGCAAACGCTTAGCGGGGGCCTACAATGAGCAGTTCTTC.